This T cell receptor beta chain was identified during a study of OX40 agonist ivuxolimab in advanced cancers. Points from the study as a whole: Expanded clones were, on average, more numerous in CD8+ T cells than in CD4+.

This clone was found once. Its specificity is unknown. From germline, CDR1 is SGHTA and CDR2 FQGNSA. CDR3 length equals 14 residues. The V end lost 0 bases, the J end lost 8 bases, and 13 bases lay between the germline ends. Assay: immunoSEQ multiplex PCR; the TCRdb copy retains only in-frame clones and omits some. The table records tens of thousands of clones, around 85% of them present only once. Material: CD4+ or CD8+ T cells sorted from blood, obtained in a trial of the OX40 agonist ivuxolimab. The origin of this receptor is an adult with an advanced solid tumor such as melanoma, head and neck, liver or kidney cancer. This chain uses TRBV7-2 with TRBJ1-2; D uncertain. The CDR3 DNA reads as TGTGCCAGCAGCTTAGCGGCAGGTCGAGGCGGCTACACCTTC. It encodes CASSLAAGRGGYTF.